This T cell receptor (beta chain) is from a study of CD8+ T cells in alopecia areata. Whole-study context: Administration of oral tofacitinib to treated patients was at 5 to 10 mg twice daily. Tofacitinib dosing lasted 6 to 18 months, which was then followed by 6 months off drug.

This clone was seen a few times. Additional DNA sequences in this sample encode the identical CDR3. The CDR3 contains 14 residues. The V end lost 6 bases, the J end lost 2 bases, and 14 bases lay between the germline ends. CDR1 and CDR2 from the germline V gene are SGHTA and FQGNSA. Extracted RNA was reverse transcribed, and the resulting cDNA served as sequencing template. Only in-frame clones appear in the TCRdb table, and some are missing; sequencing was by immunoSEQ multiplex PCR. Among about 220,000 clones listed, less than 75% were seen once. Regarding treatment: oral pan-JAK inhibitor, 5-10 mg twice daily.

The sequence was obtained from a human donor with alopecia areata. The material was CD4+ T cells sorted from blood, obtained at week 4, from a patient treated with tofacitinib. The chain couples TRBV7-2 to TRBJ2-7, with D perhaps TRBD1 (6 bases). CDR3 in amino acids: CASSSNRAAYEQYF. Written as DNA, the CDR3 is TGTGCCAGCAGTTCTAACAGGGCCGCCTACGAGCAGTACTTC.